This T cell receptor (beta chain) was found in a study of T cells in Graves' hyperthyroidism and ophthalmopathy. Study information: Peripheral blood was secured at the point of initial diagnosis, before any treatment.

Study-wide findings and caveats: Clonotypes that were expanded in thyroid above 0.001 mostly appeared in blood too.

This clonotype was seen at least ten times. The antigen is undetermined. Amplified TCR beta CDR3 regions came from RNA transcripts. HTBI primers were used for first-round RT-PCR of the TCR CDR3. TCRdb re-called the multiplex PCR reads with MiXCR, one entry per CDR3 protein. The sample records about 300,000 distinct CDR3 sequences, roughly an eighth being singletons. Researchers defined stable Graves' hyperthyroidism as no ophthalmopathy progression within 18 months. On the basis of clinical symptoms, serum thyroxine and TRAb, thyroid ultrasound and orbital computed tomography, diagnoses were made. The sequencing input was blood. This clonotype originated in a woman between 40 and 50 years old with Graves' hyperthyroidism.

Here the CDR3 reads CASSAPLPTDTQYF. For the CDR3, the DNA is TGTGCCAGCAGCGCGCCCTTACCCACAGATACGCAGTATTTT. This chain links TRBV12-3 or TRBV12-4 with TRBJ2-3; D gene ambiguous. Trimming removed 6 bases from V and 2 bases from J, with 12 bases in between. The CDR3 sequence is 14 residues long.